This T cell receptor beta chain was identified in a study of T cells after posttransplantation cyclophosphamide. Measured with immunoSEQ multiplex PCR; TCRdb has only the in-frame clones, and not every one. Among 25,000 to 35,000 clones listed, approximately 90% were seen once. The CDR3 spans 15 residues. CDR1 is MRHNA, CDR2 SNTAGT, per germline. The V end was cut by 0 bases, the J end by 9 bases, with 17 bases between. With respect to this clone: The antigen is unknown.

Study-wide results and caveats: After PTCy, TRB diversity resembled that of CNI/methotrexate controls. Tissue-infiltrating T cells from skin or gut overlapped little with blood T cells.

The chain employs TRBV6-4 and TRBJ1-2, with D possibly being TRBD1 (5 bases). The specimen sequenced was PBMCs. This receptor was obtained from a woman aged 40 to 50 with a blood cancer, CMV-positive, and with a related stem cell donor. The CDR3: CASSDSSRGFTSYTF. Written as DNA, the CDR3 is TGTGCCAGCAGTGACTCCTCACGGGGGTTTACGAGCTACACCTTC.